This is a list of T cell receptor beta chains from one sample in a study of CD8 T cells in ankylosing spondylitis. MiXCR, run by TCRdb on the 5' RACE reads, gives a single entry per CDR3 protein. This table holds 300,000 to 350,000 distinct CDR3 sequences, under 25% found once. The material sequenced was blood, either unsorted or a sorted T cell fraction (not recorded which). The receptors come from a female donor with ankylosing spondylitis or in good health (not recorded which). The conserved cysteine and the conserved F or W are not part of the CDR3 here. The order of the fields is CDR3 protein, V gene, clone size. Clone size, where shown, is once, few, many, or a class for clones that have expanded.

CDR3aa: AISVASGPGEQY
v_gene: TRBV10-3
abundance: .

CDR3aa: ASSYRQSGYQETQY
v_gene: TRBV6-2/TRBV6-3
abundance: few

CDR3aa: ASSQRGRVNTEAF
v_gene: TRBV4-3
abundance: many

CDR3aa: ASSSLRGRGSVYEQY
v_gene: TRBV7-6
abundance: few

CDR3aa: ASSSGGRPQH
v_gene: TRBV7-2
abundance: many

CDR3aa: ASTLRLAGNEQF
v_gene: TRBV12-3/TRBV12-4
abundance: few

CDR3aa: ASSQSAGLETQY
v_gene: TRBV7-2
abundance: .

CDR3aa: ASSPGGRIYEQF
v_gene: TRBV18
abundance: .

CDR3aa: ASSDPLAVSGANVLT
v_gene: TRBV25-1
abundance: few

CDR3aa: ASSYAGSEQY
v_gene: TRBV6-6
abundance: .

CDR3aa: ASSLAQITEAF
v_gene: TRBV7-2
abundance: .

CDR3aa: ASSSYRGSGDTQY
v_gene: TRBV6-5
abundance: .

CDR3aa: ATCPGLAGSWEQY
v_gene: TRBV10-2
abundance: few

CDR3aa: ATSRDQGAEYEQY
v_gene: TRBV15
abundance: few

CDR3aa: ASSLTLGEGTEAF
v_gene: TRBV27
abundance: few

CDR3aa: SARRHGGEAF
v_gene: TRBV20-1
abundance: .

CDR3aa: SADRGETQY
v_gene: TRBV20-1
abundance: many

CDR3aa: ASSRELAGGNEQF
v_gene: TRBV6-2/TRBV6-3
abundance: .

CDR3aa: ASTPGASGRRGNEQF
v_gene: TRBV12-3/TRBV12-4
abundance: .

CDR3aa: SAYPGQGGQETQY
v_gene: TRBV20-1
abundance: few

CDR3aa: ASRPGTVHYEQY
v_gene: TRBV12-3/TRBV12-4
abundance: .

CDR3aa: SARDGRLDYEQF
v_gene: TRBV20-1
abundance: many

CDR3aa: ASSQGLAGLVRNEQF
v_gene: TRBV4-1
abundance: few

CDR3aa: ASSGNPTDPYEQY
v_gene: TRBV27
abundance: .